This T cell receptor (beta chain) was sequenced for a study of blood T cell repertoires in COVID-19. Study details: The study drew acute and convalescent COVID-19 samples from the United States, Italy and Spain. Sources were T cells, B-cell-depleted T cells, or PBMCs; the material itself was cDNA or gDNA.

TCRdb's table, derived via immunoSEQ multiplex PCR, lists solely in-frame clones and lacks some. The table includes about 50,000 clones, 65% to 90% detected once. Sequences were obtained from peripheral blood. The sequence was collected from a woman older than 75 with COVID-19, enrolled during active disease.

CDR3 sequence: CASSGQGDVYGYTF. The CDR3 region has the DNA TGTGCCAGCAGTGGGCAGGGTGACGTCTATGGCTACACCTTC. The J gene is TRBJ1-2, the V gene TRBV2, with D perhaps matching TRBD1 (5 bases). The V end was cut by 4 bases, the J end by 4 bases, with 13 bases between. Germline V gene data show CDR1 as SNHLY and CDR2 as FYNNEI. This CDR3 comprises 14 residues. Full variable domain (remainder filled in from reference TRBV2 and TRBJ1-2): EPEVTQTPSHQVTQMGQEVILRCVPISNHLYFYWYRQILGQKVEFLVSFYNNEISEKSEIFDDQFSVERPDGSNFTLKIRSTKLEDSAMYFCASSGQGDVYGYTFGSGTRLTVV.